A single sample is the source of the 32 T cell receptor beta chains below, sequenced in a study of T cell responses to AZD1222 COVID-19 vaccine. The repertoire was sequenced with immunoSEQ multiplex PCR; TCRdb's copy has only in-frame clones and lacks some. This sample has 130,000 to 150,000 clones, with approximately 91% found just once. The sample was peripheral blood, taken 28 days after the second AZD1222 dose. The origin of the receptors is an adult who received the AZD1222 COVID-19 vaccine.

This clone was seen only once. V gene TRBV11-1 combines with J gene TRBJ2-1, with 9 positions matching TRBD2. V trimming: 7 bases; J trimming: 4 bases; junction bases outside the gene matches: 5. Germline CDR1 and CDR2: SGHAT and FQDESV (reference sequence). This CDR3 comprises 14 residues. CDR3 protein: CASNKAGGYNEQFF. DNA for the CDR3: TGTGCCAGCAACAAAGCGGGAGGATACAATGAGCAGTTCTTC.

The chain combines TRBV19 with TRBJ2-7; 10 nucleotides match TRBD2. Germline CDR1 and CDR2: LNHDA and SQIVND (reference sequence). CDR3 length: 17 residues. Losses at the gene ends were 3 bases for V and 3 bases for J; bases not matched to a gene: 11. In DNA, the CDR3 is TGTGCCAGTAGTATTAGTAGCCGGACTAGCGGAGACTACGAGCAGTACTTC. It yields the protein CASSISSRTSGDYEQYF.

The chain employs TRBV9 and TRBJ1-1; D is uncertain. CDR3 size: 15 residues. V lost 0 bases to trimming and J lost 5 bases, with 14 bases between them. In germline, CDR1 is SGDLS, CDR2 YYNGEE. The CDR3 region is CASSVAGSLRTEAFF. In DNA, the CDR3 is TGTGCCAGCAGCGTAGCAGGAAGCCTCCGAACTGAAGCTTTCTTT.

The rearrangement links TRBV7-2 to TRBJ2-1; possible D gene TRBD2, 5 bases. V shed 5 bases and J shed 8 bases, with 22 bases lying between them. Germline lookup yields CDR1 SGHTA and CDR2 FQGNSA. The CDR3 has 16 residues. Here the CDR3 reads CASSPELETLEDEQFF. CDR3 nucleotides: TGTGCCAGCAGCCCCGAACTAGAAACATTGGAGGATGAGCAGTTCTTC.

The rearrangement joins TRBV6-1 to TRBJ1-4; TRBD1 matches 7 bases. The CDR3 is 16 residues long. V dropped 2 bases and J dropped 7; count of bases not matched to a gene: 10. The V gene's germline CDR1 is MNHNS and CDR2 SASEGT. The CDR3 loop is CASSEREGAHGEKLFF. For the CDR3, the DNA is TGTGCCAGCAGTGAACGAGAGGGGGCGCACGGTGAAAAACTGTTTTTT.

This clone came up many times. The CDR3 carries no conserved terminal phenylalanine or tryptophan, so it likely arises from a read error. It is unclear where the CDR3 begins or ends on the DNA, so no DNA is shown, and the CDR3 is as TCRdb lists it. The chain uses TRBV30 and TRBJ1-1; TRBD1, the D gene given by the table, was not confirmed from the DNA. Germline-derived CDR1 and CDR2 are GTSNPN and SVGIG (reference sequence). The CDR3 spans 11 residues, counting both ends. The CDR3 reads CAWSEGPTAKL.

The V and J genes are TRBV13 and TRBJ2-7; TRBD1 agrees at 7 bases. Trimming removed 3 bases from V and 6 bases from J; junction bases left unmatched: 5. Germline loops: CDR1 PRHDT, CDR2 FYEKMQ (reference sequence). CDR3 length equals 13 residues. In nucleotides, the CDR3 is TGTGCCAGCAGCTTTGACAGGGACCTCGAGCAGTACTTC. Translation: CASSFDRDLEQYF.

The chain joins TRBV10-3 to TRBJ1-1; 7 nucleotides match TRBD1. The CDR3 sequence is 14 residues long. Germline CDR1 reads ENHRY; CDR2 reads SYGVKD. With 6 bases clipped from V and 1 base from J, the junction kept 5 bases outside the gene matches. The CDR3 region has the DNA TGTGCCATCAGGGGGACAGCCCCGAACACTGAAGCTTTCTTT. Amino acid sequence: CAIRGTAPNTEAFF.

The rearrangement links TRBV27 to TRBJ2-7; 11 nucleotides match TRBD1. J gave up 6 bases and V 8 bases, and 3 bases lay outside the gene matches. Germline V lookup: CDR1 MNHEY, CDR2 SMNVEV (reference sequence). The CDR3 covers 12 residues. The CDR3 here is CASGTGGGEQYF. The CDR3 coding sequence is TGTGCCAGCGGGACAGGGGGGGGCGAGCAGTACTTC.

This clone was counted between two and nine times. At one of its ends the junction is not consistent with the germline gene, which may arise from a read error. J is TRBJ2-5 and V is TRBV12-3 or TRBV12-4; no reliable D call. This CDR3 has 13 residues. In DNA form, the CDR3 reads TGTGCCAGCAGTTTATTCGCGCAAGGGACCCAGTACTTC. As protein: CASSLFAQGTQYF.

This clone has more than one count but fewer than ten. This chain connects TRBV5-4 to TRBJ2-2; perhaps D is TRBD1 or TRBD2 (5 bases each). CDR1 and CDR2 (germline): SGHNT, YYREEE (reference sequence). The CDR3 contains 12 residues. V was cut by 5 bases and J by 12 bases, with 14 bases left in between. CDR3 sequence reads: CASSFEGRKLFF. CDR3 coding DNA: TGTGCCAGCAGTTTTGAGGGGCGCAAGCTGTTTTTT.

The CDR3 spells CASGRGGTGGEQYF. The CDR3 DNA follows: TGTGCCAGCGGGAGGGGGGGCACAGGGGGCGAGCAGTACTTC. The gene calls are TRBV2 and TRBJ2-7; D may be TRBD1 (8 bases). Germline V gene lookup returns CDR1 SNHLY and CDR2 FYNNEI. V shed 8 bases and J shed 6 bases, with 20 bases lying between them. The length of the CDR3 is 14 residues.

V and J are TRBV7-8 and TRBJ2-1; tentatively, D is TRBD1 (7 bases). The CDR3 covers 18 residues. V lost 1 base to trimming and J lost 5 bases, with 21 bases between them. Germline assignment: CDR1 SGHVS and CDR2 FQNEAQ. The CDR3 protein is CASSLDRLRQGGHNEQFF. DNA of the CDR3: TGTGCCAGCAGCTTAGATCGGCTTCGTCAGGGGGGACACAATGAGCAGTTCTTC. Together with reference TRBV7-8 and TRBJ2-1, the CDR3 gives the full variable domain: GAGVSQSPRYKVAKRGQDVALRCDPISGHVSLFWYQQALGQGPEFLTYFQNEAQLDKSGLPSDRFFAERPEGSVSTLKIQRTQQEDSAVYLCASSLDRLRQGGHNEQFFGPGTRLTVL.

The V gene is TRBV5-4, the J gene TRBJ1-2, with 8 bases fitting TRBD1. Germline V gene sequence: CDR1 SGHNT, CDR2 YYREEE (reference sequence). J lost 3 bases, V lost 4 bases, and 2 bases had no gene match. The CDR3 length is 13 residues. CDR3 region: CASSKTGDYGYTF. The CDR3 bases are TGTGCCAGCAGCAAGACAGGGGACTATGGCTACACCTTC.

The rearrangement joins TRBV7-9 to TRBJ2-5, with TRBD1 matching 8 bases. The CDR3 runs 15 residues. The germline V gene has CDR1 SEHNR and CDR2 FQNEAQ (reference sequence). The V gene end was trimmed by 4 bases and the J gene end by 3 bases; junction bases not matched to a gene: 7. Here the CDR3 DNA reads TGTGCCAGCAGCTCTCGGACAGGGACCGAAGAGACCCAGTACTTC. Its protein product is CASSSRTGTEETQYF.

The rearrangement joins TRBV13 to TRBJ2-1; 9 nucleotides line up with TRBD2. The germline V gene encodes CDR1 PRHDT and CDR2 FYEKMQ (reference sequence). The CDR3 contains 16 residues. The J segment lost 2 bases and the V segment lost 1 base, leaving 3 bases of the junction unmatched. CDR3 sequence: CASSLDPSGAYNEQFF. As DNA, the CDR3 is TGTGCCAGCAGCTTAGATCCTAGCGGGGCCTACAATGAGCAGTTCTTC.

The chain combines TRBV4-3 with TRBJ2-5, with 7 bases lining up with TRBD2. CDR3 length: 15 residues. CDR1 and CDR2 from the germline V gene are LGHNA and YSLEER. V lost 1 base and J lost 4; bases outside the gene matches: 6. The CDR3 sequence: CASSQGVSGGETQYF. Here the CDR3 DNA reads TGCGCCAGCAGCCAAGGTGTTTCGGGGGGAGAGACCCAGTACTTC.

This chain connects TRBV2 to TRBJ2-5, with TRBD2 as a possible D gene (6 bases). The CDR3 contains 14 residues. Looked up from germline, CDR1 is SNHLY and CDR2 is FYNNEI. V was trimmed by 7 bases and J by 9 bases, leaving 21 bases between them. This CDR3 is CASKEGLPGVAQYF. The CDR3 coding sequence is TGTGCCAGCAAGGAGGGCCTACCGGGAGTGGCCCAGTACTTC.

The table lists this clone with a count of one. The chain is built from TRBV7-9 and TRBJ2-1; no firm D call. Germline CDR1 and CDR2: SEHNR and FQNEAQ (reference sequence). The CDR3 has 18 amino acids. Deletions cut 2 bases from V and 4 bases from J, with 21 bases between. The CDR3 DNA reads TGTGCCAGCAGCTTAACCGGAAACCGGGCCGATCGGTACAATGAGCAGTTCTTC. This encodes CASSLTGNRADRYNEQFF.

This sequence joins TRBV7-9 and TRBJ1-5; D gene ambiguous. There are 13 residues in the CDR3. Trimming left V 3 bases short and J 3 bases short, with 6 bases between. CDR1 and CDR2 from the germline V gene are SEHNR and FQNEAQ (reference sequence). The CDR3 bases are TGTGCCAGCAGCTTGGGAGTCAATCAGCCCCAGCATTTT. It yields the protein CASSLGVNQPQHF.

The CDR3 region is CASSSGGLAGARTYEQYF. The CDR3 DNA is TGTGCCAGCAGCTCCGGGGGACTAGCGGGGGCCAGGACCTACGAGCAGTACTTC. The J gene is TRBJ2-7, the V gene TRBV7-8; 14 bases align to TRBD2. Germline CDR1 and CDR2: SGHVS and FQNEAQ. This CDR3 spans 18 amino acids. J gave up 2 bases and V 4 bases, and 10 bases lay outside the gene matches.

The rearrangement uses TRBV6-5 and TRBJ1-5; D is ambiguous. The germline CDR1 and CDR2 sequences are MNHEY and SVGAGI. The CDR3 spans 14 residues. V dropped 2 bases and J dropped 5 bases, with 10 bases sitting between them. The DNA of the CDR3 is TGTGCCAGCAGTTACGATGGGAGAGATCAGCCCCAGCATTTT. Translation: CASSYDGRDQPQHF.

CDR3 protein: CASSSRTAGELFF. CDR3 nucleotides: TGTGCCAGCAGCTCAAGGACGGCCGGGGAGCTGTTTTTT. This rearrangement joins TRBV7-2 to TRBJ2-2; D is undetermined. Germline V gene data show CDR1 as SGHTA and CDR2 as FQGNSA. This CDR3 comprises 13 residues. With 4 bases removed from V and 6 bases from J, the gap between germline ends came to 9 bases.

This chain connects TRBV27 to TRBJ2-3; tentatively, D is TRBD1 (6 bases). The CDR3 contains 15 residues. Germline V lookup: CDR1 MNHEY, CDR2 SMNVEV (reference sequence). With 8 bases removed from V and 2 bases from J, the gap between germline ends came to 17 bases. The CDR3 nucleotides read TGTGCCAGCGAACCAGGGGTCGGATACACAGATACGCAGTATTTT. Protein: CASEPGVGYTDTQYF.

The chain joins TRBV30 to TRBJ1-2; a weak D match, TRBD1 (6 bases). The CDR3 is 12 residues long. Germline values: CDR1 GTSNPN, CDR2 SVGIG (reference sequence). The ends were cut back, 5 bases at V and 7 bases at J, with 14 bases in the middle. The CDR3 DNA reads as TGTGCCTGGGGCAGGGGTTCGAGTGGCTACACCTTC. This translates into CAWGRGSSGYTF.

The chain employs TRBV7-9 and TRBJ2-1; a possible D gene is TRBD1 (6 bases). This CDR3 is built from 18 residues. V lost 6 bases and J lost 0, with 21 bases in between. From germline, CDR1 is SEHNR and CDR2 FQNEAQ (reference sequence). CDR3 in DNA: TGTGCCAGCAGAAGGGGGAAGGACTGGACGAGCTCCTACAATGAGCAGTTCTTC. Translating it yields CASRRGKDWTSSYNEQFF. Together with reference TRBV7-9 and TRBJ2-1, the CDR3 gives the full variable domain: DTGVSQNPRHKITKRGQNVTFRCDPISEHNRLYWYRQTLGQGPEFLTYFQNEAQLEKSRLLSDRFSAERPKGSFSTLEIQRTEQGDSAMYLCASRRGKDWTSSYNEQFFGPGTRLTVL.

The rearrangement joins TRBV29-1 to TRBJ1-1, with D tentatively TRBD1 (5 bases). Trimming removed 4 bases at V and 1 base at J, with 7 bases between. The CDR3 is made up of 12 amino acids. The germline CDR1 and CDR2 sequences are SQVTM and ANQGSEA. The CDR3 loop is CSVAGTNTEAFF. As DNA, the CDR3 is TGCAGCGTTGCCGGGACGAACACTGAAGCTTTCTTT.

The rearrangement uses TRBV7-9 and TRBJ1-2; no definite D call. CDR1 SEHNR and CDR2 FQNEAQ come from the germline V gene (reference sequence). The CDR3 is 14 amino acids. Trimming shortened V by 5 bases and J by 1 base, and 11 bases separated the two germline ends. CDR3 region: CASSGGTGNYGYTF. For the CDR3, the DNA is TGTGCCAGCAGCGGAGGAACCGGTAACTATGGCTACACCTTC.

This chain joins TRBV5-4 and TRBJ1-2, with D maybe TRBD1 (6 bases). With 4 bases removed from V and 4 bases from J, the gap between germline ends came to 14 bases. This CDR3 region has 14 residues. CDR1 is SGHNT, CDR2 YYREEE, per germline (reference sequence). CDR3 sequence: CASSLQGMGYGYTF. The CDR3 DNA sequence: TGTGCCAGCAGCCTCCAGGGGATGGGCTATGGCTACACCTTC.

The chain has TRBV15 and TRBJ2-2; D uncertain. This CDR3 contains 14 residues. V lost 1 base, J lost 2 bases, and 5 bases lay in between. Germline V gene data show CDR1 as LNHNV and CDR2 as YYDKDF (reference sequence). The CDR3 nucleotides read TGTGCCACCAGCAGAGGGGGTAACACCGGGGAGCTGTTTTTT. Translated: CATSRGGNTGELFF.

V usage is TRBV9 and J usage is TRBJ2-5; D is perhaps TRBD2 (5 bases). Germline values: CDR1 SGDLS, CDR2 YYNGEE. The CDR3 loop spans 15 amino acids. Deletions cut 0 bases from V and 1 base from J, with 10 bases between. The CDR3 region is CASSVVGLAQETQYF. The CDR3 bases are TGTGCCAGCAGCGTAGTGGGTCTAGCCCAAGAGACCCAGTACTTC.

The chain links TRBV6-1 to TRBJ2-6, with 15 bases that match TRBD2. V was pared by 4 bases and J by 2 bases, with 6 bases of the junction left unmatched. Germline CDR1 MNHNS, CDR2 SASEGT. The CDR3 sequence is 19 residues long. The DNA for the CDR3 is TGTGCCAGCAGTGGGACTAGCGGGGGGGCAGAGGCTGGGGCCAACGTCCTGACTTTC. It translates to CASSGTSGGAEAGANVLTF.